Listed below are T cell receptor beta chains from one sample, sequenced in a study of cytomegalovirus exposure and HLA in healthy donors. The method was immunoSEQ multiplex PCR; TCRdb's version includes in-frame clones alone and lacks a portion of them. Among approximately 300,000 clones listed, 86% were seen once. Sequences were obtained from PBMCs. These receptors were collected from a young woman in good health and CMV-seronegative. The CDR3 runs from the conserved cysteine through the conserved F or W. The D gene is left open where the match is weak. Only some rows state a clone size, as once, few, many or a class for expanded clones.

D gene,V gene,J gene,clone size,CDR3 protein,CDR3 DNA
TRBD1,TRBV28,TRBJ1-2,.,CASSRQGSRGYTF,TGTGCCAGCAGTCGACAGGGGTCGAGGGGCTACACCTTC
.,TRBV29-1,TRBJ1-1,.,CSVIITAEAFF,TGCAGCGTTATCATTACAGCTGAAGCTTTCTTT
TRBD1,TRBV6-5,TRBJ1-1,once,CASSPDRAGAFF,TGTGCCAGCAGCCCTGACAGGGCTGGAGCTTTCTTT
.,TRBV5-1,TRBJ1-1,.,CASSLASGGGTEAFF,TGCGCCAGCAGCTTGGCCTCGGGGGGAGGAACTGAAGCTTTCTTT
.,TRBV18,TRBJ2-1,.,CASSPSPGDEQFF,TGTGCCAGCTCACCGTCCCCGGGGGATGAGCAGTTCTTC
TRBD1,TRBV5-4,TRBJ2-1,.,CASSSPTGAGDNEQFF,TGTGCCAGCAGCTCTCCAACAGGGGCCGGGGACAATGAGCAGTTCTTC
TRBD1,TRBV7-6,TRBJ2-1,.,CASSVDRGPYNEQFF,TGTGCCAGCAGCGTTGACAGGGGACCCTACAATGAGCAGTTCTTC
.,TRBV6-5,TRBJ1-2,.,CASSQQGFYGYTF,TGTGCCAGCAGTCAACAGGGATTCTATGGCTACACCTTC
.,TRBV13,TRBJ2-5,.,CASSLVARVETQYF,TGTGCCAGCAGCTTGGTAGCGAGGGTCGAGACCCAGTACTTC
.,TRBV19,TRBJ1-1,.,CATKEGEAFF,TGTGCCACCAAGGAGGGTGAAGCTTTCTTT
TRBD1,TRBV4-1,TRBJ2-5,.,CASSTRTGQETQYF,TGCGCCAGCAGCACCCGGACAGGACAAGAGACCCAGTACTTC
.,TRBV6-5,TRBJ2-7,.,CASSTLAESSYEQYF,TGTGCCAGCAGTACGTTAGCGGAGAGCTCCTACGAGCAGTACTTC
.,TRBV6-5,TRBJ1-1,.,CASSWGGSNTEAFF,TGTGCCAGCAGTTGGGGGGGATCGAACACTGAAGCTTTCTTT
.,TRBV7-3,TRBJ2-7,.,CASSLQGGEQYF,TGTGCCAGCAGCTTACAGGGAGGCGAGCAGTACTTC
TRBD1,TRBV20-1,TRBJ2-7,.,CSAGDSYEQYF,TGCAGTGCTGGGGACAGCTACGAGCAGTACTTC
.,TRBV18,TRBJ1-2,.,CASSPSRGGHGYTF,TGTGCCAGCTCACCATCCCGAGGGGGACATGGCTACACCTTC
.,TRBV7-3,TRBJ2-1,.,CASSSGGSSYNEQFF,TGTGCCAGCAGTTCTGGGGGCAGCTCCTACAATGAGCAGTTCTTC
TRBD2,TRBV7-2,TRBJ2-3,once,CASSSPSGLTDTQYF,TGTGCCAGCAGCTCGCCTAGCGGTCTCACAGATACGCAGTATTTT
.,TRBV9,TRBJ2-1,.,CASSVGFEGGGLYQSSYNEQFF,TGTGCCAGCAGCGTAGGATTTGAGGGGGGAGGGCTCTATCAGAGCTCCTACAATGAGCAGTTCTTC
.,TRBV4-3,TRBJ1-2,.,CASSQAGRSNYGYTF,TGCGCCAGCAGCCAAGCAGGGAGGAGCAACTATGGCTACACCTTC
TRBD1,TRBV2,TRBJ2-3,.,CASRPIYRGQMSTDTQYF,TGTGCCAGCCGGCCAATATACAGGGGCCAGATGAGCACAGATACGCAGTATTTT
.,TRBV10-3,TRBJ1-2,.,CAISDHRADYGYTF,TGTGCCATCAGTGATCACAGGGCGGACTATGGCTACACCTTC
TRBD2,TRBV4-2,TRBJ2-1,.,CASSQDKLAGGGYNEQFF,TGTGCCAGCAGCCAAGATAAGCTAGCGGGAGGGGGATACAATGAGCAGTTCTTC
.,TRBV4-2,TRBJ1-5,.,CASSQDAQGQQPQHF,TGTGCCAGCAGCCAAGATGCACAGGGCCAGCAGCCCCAGCATTTT
.,TRBV19,TRBJ1-2,once,CASSDTGFEGYTF,TGTGCCAGTAGTGATACAGGCTTTGAGGGCTACACCTTC